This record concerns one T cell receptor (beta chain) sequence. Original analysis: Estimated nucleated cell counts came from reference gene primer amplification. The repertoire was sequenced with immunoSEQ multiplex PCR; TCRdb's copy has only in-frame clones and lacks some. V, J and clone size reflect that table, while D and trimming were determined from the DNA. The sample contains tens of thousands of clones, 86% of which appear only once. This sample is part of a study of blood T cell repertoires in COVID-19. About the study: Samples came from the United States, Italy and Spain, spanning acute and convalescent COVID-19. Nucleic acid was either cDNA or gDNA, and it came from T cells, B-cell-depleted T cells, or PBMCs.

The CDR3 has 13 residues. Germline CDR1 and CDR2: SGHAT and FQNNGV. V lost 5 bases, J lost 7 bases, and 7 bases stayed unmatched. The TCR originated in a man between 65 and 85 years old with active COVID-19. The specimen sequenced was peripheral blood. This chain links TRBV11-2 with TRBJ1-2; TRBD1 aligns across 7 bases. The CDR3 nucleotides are TGTGCCAGCAGCCCTACAGGGGTCGGTGGCTACACCTTC. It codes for CASSPTGVGGYTF. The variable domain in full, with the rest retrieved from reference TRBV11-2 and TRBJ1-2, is EAGVAQSPRYKIIEKRQSVAFWCNPISGHATLYWYQQILGQGPKLLIQFQNNGVVDDSQLPKDRFSAERLKGVDSTLKIQPAKLEDSAVYLCASSPTGVGGYTFGSGTRLTVV.